What follows are 19 T cell receptor beta chains derived from one specimen sequenced in a study of blood T cell repertoires in COVID-19 (dated by TCRdb to the early 2020s). The library was built by means of the immunoSEQ multiplex PCR assay. TCRdb obtained this table from immuneACCESS and retained in-frame rearrangements with V and J assigned. These tables miss some clones; where compared with another copy, unresolved V genes account for less than half of the shortfall, and the remainder is unexplained. Here the sample has some 240,000 clones; 88% occur a single time. Over 2.5% of the sample is held by the ten biggest clonotypes. The sequenced material came from PBMCs or T cells enriched from blood (not recorded which). The source is a woman between 35 and 50 years old who had been exposed to COVID-19.

This rearrangement joins TRBV10-3 to TRBJ2-7; D call uncertain. CDR3 length equals 15 residues. Germline values: CDR1 ENHRY, CDR2 SYGVKD. Trimming pared 0 bases from V and 2 bases from J, leaving 11 bases between. The CDR3 sequence is CAISESSSATYEQYV. CDR3 in DNA: TGTGCCATCAGTGAGTCTAGCAGCGCCACCTACGAGCAGTACGTC.

The chain is built from TRBV4-1 and TRBJ2-2; 9 nucleotides line up with TRBD1. The CDR3 length is 16 residues. Germline V gene lookup returns CDR1 MGHRA and CDR2 YSYEKL. Trimming at V came to 4 bases and at J to 5 bases, leaving 8 bases not matched to a gene. The CDR3 spells CASSPAGTGMTGELFF. Here the CDR3 DNA reads TGCGCCAGCAGCCCAGCTGGGACAGGGATGACCGGGGAGCTGTTTTTT.

V and J are TRBV4-2 and TRBJ1-2, with D hard to call. Germline V lookup: CDR1 LGHNA, CDR2 YNFKEQ. Trimming cost V 1 base and J 6 bases, with 6 bases left between them. The CDR3 sequence is 12 residues long. DNA of the CDR3: TGTGCCAGCAGCCAAGTGAGCAATGGCTACACCTTC. Its translation is CASSQVSNGYTF.

The rearrangement uses TRBV7-8 and TRBJ1-1; tentatively, D is TRBD1 (5 bases). The V gene lost 2 bases and the J gene lost 4 bases, with 20 bases spanning the gap. Per the germline V gene, CDR1 is SGHVS and CDR2 is FQNEAQ. This CDR3 has 17 amino acids. The CDR3 reads CASSLIPGGERGTEAFF. CDR3 coding DNA: TGTGCCAGCAGCTTAATACCTGGGGGGGAACGGGGCACTGAAGCTTTCTTT.

This clone has only a few counts. V and J are TRBV2 and TRBJ2-1; maybe TRBD2 (6 bases). Germline V lookup: CDR1 SNHLY, CDR2 FYNNEI. Deletions cut 7 bases from V and 0 bases from J, with 13 bases between. The CDR3 length is 15 residues. CDR3 loop: CASMKVGGSYNEQFF. CDR3 in DNA: TGTGCCAGCATGAAAGTGGGGGGCTCCTACAATGAGCAGTTCTTC. Complete variable domain (other parts from reference TRBV2 and TRBJ2-1): EPEVTQTPSHQVTQMGQEVILRCVPISNHLYFYWYRQILGQKVEFLVSFYNNEISEKSEIFDDQFSVERPDGSNFTLKIRSTKLEDSAMYFCASMKVGGSYNEQFFGPGTRLTVL.

The chain recombines TRBV9 with TRBJ2-5; 9 positions agree with TRBD1. Per the germline V gene, CDR1 is SGDLS and CDR2 is YYNGEE. There are 15 residues in the CDR3. Trimming took 2 bases from V and 7 from J; bases not matched to a gene: 9. The CDR3 protein is CASSVAGTGSGTQYF. Here the CDR3 DNA reads TGTGCCAGCAGCGTCGCGGGGACAGGGTCGGGGACCCAGTACTTC.

The V gene is TRBV19, the J gene TRBJ1-1; 7 nucleotides agree with TRBD1. CDR3 size: 13 residues. Germline V gives CDR1 LNHDA, CDR2 SQIVND (reference sequence). V gave up 5 bases and J gave up 6 bases; unmatched junction bases: 6. The CDR3 region is CASSPTGIAEAFF. In nucleotides, the CDR3 is TGTGCCAGTAGTCCGACAGGGATCGCTGAAGCTTTCTTT.

The chain is built from TRBV28 and TRBJ1-1; D might be TRBD1 (6 bases). CDR3 length equals 12 residues. The germline CDR1 and CDR2 sequences are MDHEN and SYDVKM. The ends were cut back, 7 bases at V and 4 bases at J, with 10 bases in the middle. The CDR3 sequence: CASKRGSTEAFF. The CDR3 region has the DNA TGTGCCAGCAAAAGGGGGAGCACTGAAGCTTTCTTT.

This clone was counted a single time. The rearrangement uses TRBV30 and TRBJ1-2; maybe TRBD1 (6 bases). Germline V CDR1 and CDR2: GTSNPN, SVGIG (reference sequence). V lost 6 bases, J lost 7 bases, and 15 bases lay in between. The CDR3 spans 12 residues. The CDR3 bases are TGTGCCTGCCGAGCAGGGGCATCTGGCTACACCTTC. Protein: CACRAGASGYTF.

The chain employs TRBV5-4 and TRBJ2-7, with D tentatively TRBD1 (5 bases). The V end lost 4 bases, the J end lost 3 bases, and 17 bases lay between the germline ends. This CDR3 comprises 15 residues. Germline V lookup: CDR1 SGHNT, CDR2 YYREEE (reference sequence). CDR3 protein: CASSKDNLGVYEQYF. The CDR3 DNA reads TGTGCCAGCAGCAAGGACAACCTTGGAGTCTACGAGCAGTACTTC.

The J gene is TRBJ1-5, the V gene TRBV7-2; 9 bases are shared with TRBD1. The junction had 7 bases not matched to a gene; V was cut back by 4 bases and J by 6 bases. Germline V gives CDR1 SGHTA, CDR2 FQGNSA. The CDR3 extends over 15 amino acids. The CDR3 DNA follows: TGTGCCAGCAGCTCCTCACAGGGGGCGAGTCAGCCCCAGCATTTT. Its protein is CASSSSQGASQPQHF.

This chain connects TRBV6-2 or TRBV6-3 to TRBJ2-7; D gene uncertain. Germline loops: CDR1 MNHEY, CDR2 SVGEGT. The ends were cut back, 0 bases at V and 2 bases at J, with 5 bases in the middle. This CDR3 spans 13 amino acids. The CDR3, as DNA: TGTGCCAGCAGTTACTCTGAGGCCTACGAGCAGTACTTC. The encoded protein is CASSYSEAYEQYF.

The chain combines TRBV9 with TRBJ2-5; 7 nucleotides agree with TRBD2. With V trimmed by 4 bases and J by 5 bases, 11 bases remained unmatched. The length of the CDR3 is 15 residues. Germline V gene lookup returns CDR1 SGDLS and CDR2 YYNGEE. CDR3 nucleotide sequence: TGTGCCAGCAGCCTCCAGGGCGGGAGCTCTGAGACCCAGTACTTC. Its translation: CASSLQGGSSETQYF.

The chain recombines TRBV5-5 with TRBJ1-6, with TRBD1 identical over 7 bases. Germline loops: CDR1 SGHKS, CDR2 YYEKEE (reference sequence). The CDR3 consists of 15 residues. The V segment lost 2 bases and the J segment 6 bases; nucleotides outside the gene matches: 5. CDR3 in DNA: TGTGCCAGCAGCTTCGGCGGGACAGTTAATTCACCCCTCCACTTT. Translating it yields CASSFGGTVNSPLHF.

The rearrangement joins TRBV4-3 to TRBJ2-1, with 9 bases that match TRBD2. Unmatched junction bases numbered 4, after V lost 1 base and J lost 6 bases. Germline CDR1 is LGHNA and CDR2 is YSLEER. The CDR3 has 15 residues. The CDR3 is CASSQGSGGPNEQFF. The CDR3 nucleotides read TGCGCCAGCAGCCAAGGAAGCGGGGGGCCCAATGAGCAGTTCTTC.

The chain combines TRBV28 with TRBJ2-3; possibly TRBD1 for D (5 bases). Germline V gene sequence: CDR1 MDHEN, CDR2 SYDVKM. V lost 3 bases to trimming and J lost 4 bases, with 14 bases between them. This CDR3 is 15 amino acids long. The CDR3 sequence: CASSFPLGASDTQYF. The CDR3 nucleotides read TGTGCCAGCAGTTTCCCCCTAGGGGCTTCAGATACGCAGTATTTT.

The chain combines TRBV12-3 or TRBV12-4 with TRBJ2-1; no clear D gene. This CDR3 is built from 11 residues. Trimming left V 5 bases short and J 9 bases short, with 8 bases between. CDR3 in DNA: TGTGCCAGCAGTCCTTCGAGTGAGCAGTTCTTC. Encoded protein: CASSPSSEQFF.

The rearrangement joins TRBV5-6 to TRBJ1-5; possibly TRBD1 for D (6 bases). Germline V gene lookup returns CDR1 SGHDT and CDR2 YYEEEE. CDR3 length equals 17 residues. Trimming took 1 base from V and 5 from J, leaving 19 bases between them. The CDR3 loop is CASSLMGGRPTDQPQHF. The CDR3 DNA follows: TGTGCCAGCAGCTTGATGGGGGGGCGTCCCACAGATCAGCCCCAGCATTTT. The complete variable domain, with remaining parts taken from reference TRBV5-6 and TRBJ1-5, reads DAGVTQSPTHLIKTRGQQVTLRCSPKSGHDTVSWYQQALGQGPQFIFQYYEEEERQRGNFPDRFSGHQFPNYSSELNVNALLLGDSALYLCASSLMGGRPTDQPQHFGDGTRLSIL.

The chain joins TRBV29-1 to TRBJ2-3; D perhaps matches TRBD2 (5 bases). CDR3 length equals 15 residues. The V end was cut by 6 bases, the J end by 3 bases, with 19 bases between. The germline V gene encodes CDR1 SQVTM and CDR2 ANQGSEA. For the CDR3, the DNA is TGCAGCGTCAACCGTTTGGCCCGGGGTACAGATACGCAGTATTTT. This sequence encodes CSVNRLARGTDTQYF.